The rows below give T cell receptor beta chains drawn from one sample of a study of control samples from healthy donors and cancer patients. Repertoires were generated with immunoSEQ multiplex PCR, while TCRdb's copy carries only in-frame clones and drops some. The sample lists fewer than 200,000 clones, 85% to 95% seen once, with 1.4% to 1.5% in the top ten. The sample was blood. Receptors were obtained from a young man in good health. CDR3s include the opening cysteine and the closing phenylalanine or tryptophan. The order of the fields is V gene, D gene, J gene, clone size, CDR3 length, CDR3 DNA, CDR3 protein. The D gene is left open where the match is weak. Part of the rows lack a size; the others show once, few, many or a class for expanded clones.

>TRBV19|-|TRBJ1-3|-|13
TGTGCCAGTAGTATATCCAGGGACAACACCATATATTTT
CASSISRDNTIYF
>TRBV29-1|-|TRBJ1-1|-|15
TGCAGCGTTGAAGATCCCGGGCTCATGAACACTGAAGCTTTCTTT
CSVEDPGLMNTEAFF
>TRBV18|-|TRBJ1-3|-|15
TGTGCCAGCTCACCGGGCGGAGCACCAGGAAACACCATATATTTT
CASSPGGAPGNTIYF
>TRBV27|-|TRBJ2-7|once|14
TGTGCCAGCAGTATCGCTACAGGGTTGGACGAGCAGTACTTC
CASSIATGLDEQYF
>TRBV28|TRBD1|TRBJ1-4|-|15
TGTGCCAGCAGTTTCTCAGGGGGCACTAATGAAAAACTGTTTTTT
CASSFSGGTNEKLFF
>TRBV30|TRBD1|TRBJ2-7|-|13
TGTGCCTGTAAAAGGACAGGGACCTACGAGCAGTACTTC
CACKRTGTYEQYF
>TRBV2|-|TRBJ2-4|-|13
TGTGCCAGCATTGGACTCGACAAAAACATTCAGTACTTC
CASIGLDKNIQYF
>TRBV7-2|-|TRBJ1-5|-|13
TGTGCCAGCAGCTTAAGGGGGAATCAGCCCCAGCATTTT
CASSLRGNQPQHF
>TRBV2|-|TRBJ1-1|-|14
TGTGCCAGCAGTTATACAGGCCCGAACACTGAAGCTTTCTTT
CASSYTGPNTEAFF
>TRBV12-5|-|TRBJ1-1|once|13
TGTGCTAGTGGTTTGGTACTTAGGGGTGAAGCTTTCTTT
CASGLVLRGEAFF
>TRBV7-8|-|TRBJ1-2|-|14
TGTGCCAGCAGCTTAGATTCCGGATACTATGGCTACACCTTC
CASSLDSGYYGYTF
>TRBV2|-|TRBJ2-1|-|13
TGTGCCAGCATAAGGGGGGGATACAATGAGCAGTTCTTC
CASIRGGYNEQFF
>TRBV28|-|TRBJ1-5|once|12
TGTGCCAGCAGTTTGGACGCCCCGCCCCAGCATTTT
CASSLDAPPQHF
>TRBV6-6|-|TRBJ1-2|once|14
TGTGCCAGCAGTCCGGGTGACAGGAACTATGGCTACACCTTC
CASSPGDRNYGYTF
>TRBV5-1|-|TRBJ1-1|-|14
TGCGCCAGCAGCAAGGGACTGAGGGATACTGAAGCTTTCTTT
CASSKGLRDTEAFF
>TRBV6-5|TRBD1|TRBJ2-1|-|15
TGTGCCAGCACTTCGACCGGGACAGGGAGCGGAGAGCAGTTCTTC
CASTSTGTGSGEQFF
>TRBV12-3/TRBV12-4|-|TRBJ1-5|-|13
TGTGCCAGCAGCATGGGGGCTCATCAGCCCCAGCATTTT
CASSMGAHQPQHF
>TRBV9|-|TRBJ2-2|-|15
TGTGCCAGCAGCATCGGGGGCACCGCCGCCGGGGAGCTGTTTTTT
CASSIGGTAAGELFF
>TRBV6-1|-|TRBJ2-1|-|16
TGTGCCAGCAGTGAAGCTGGGGGCTACTCCTACAATGAGCAGTTCTTC
CASSEAGGYSYNEQFF
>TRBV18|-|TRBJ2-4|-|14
TGTGCCAGCTCACCAGGCAGGGGAAGGGACATTCAGTACTTC
CASSPGRGRDIQYF
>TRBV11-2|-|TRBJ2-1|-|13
TGTGCCAGCAGCTCGGACTTACACAATGAGCAGTTCTTC
CASSSDLHNEQFF
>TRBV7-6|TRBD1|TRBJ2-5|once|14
TGTGCCAGCAGCTTACTCCGACAGGGGGAGACCCAGTACTTC
CASSLLRQGETQYF